This T cell receptor (beta chain) was recovered during a study of OX40 agonist ivuxolimab in advanced cancers. Study background: About 40% of patients had received prior checkpoint inhibitor therapy.

Germline CDR1 and CDR2: KGHSH and LQKENI. Trimming removed 3 bases at V and 2 bases at J, with 7 bases between. This CDR3 has 13 amino acids. Autoimmune disease history or systemic immunosuppression excluded patients. Here immunoSEQ multiplex PCR was the method, and the copy in TCRdb shows in-frame clones only, minus some. The table lists 50,000 to 65,000 clones, approximately 88% of them singletons. The clonotype comes from an adult with an advanced solid tumor such as melanoma, head and neck, liver or kidney cancer. This rearrangement joins TRBV18 to TRBJ2-5; D not resolved. The sequenced sample was CD4+ or CD8+ T cells sorted from blood, obtained in a trial of the OX40 agonist ivuxolimab. CDR3: CASSPHPQETQYF. The CDR3 bases are TGTGCCAGCTCACCGCATCCACAAGAGACCCAGTACTTC.